A single sample gave rise to the 9 T cell receptor beta chains below, sequenced in a study of OX40 agonist ivuxolimab in advanced cancers. Sequenced by immunoSEQ multiplex PCR; TCRdb stores in-frame clones only, minus some. The sample has roughly 36,000 clones; under 85% are singletons. Sequenced material: CD4+ or CD8+ T cells sorted from blood, taken in a trial of the OX40 agonist ivuxolimab. These receptors all stem from an adult with an advanced solid tumor such as melanoma, head and neck, liver or kidney cancer.

The chain links TRBV10-2 to TRBJ2-7; no clear D. The V gene lost 3 bases and the J gene lost 2 bases, with 8 bases spanning the gap. The CDR3 loop spans 13 amino acids. Per germline, CDR1 WSHSY and CDR2 SAAADI. The CDR3, as DNA: TGCGCCAGCAGTGAAGCACCCGCCTACGAGCAGTACGTC. Its translation is CASSEAPAYEQYV.

To note about this clone: Other DNA sequences of this sample code for an identical CDR3. The CDR3 loop reads CASSWQGGGGYTF. DNA for the CDR3: TGTGCCAGCAGCTGGCAGGGCGGGGGTGGCTACACCTTC. The chain recombines TRBV13 with TRBJ1-2; tentative D call: TRBD1 (5 bases). The V end lost 4 bases, the J end lost 7 bases, and 13 bases lay between the germline ends. The length of the CDR3 is 13 residues. CDR1 and CDR2 (germline): PRHDT, FYEKMQ (reference sequence).

The chain couples TRBV10-1 to TRBJ1-1, with TRBD1 identical over 7 bases. Per the germline V gene, CDR1 is WNHNN and CDR2 is SYGVQD (reference sequence). This CDR3 comprises 13 residues. With V trimmed by 5 bases and J by 5 bases, 5 bases remained unmatched. CDR3 DNA sequence: TGCGCCAGCAGTCAGGGGGAGGGGACTGAAGCTTTCTTT. Amino acid sequence: CASSQGEGTEAFF.

The chain uses TRBV19 and TRBJ2-6; D remains unclear. In germline, CDR1 is LNHDA, CDR2 SQIVND (reference sequence). The ends were cut back, 5 bases at V and 2 bases at J, with 7 bases in the middle. The length of the CDR3 is 14 residues. CDR3 sequence reads: CASSAHAGANVLTF. As DNA, the CDR3 is TGTGCCAGTAGTGCTCACGCTGGGGCCAACGTCCTGACTTTC.

This chain joins TRBV5-1 and TRBJ1-2; TRBD1 matches 9 bases. The junction had 9 bases not matched to a gene; V was cut back by 9 bases and J by 6 bases. The V gene's germline CDR1 is SGHRS and CDR2 YFSETQ. CDR3 length: 13 residues. CDR3 bases: TGCGCCACCCGGGGACAGGGAGTCGATGGCTACACCTTC. Protein sequence: CATRGQGVDGYTF.

V usage is TRBV18 and J usage is TRBJ2-4; D unresolved. The CDR3 length is 13 residues. Germline loops: CDR1 KGHSH, CDR2 LQKENI. Trimming took off 8 bases at V and 0 bases at J, with 8 bases between the two ends. The CDR3 DNA reads TGTGCCAGCACCCAATCAGCCAAAAACATTCAGTACTTC. Its protein is CASTQSAKNIQYF.

This rearrangement joins TRBV7-3 to TRBJ2-3; 10 nucleotides match TRBD1. CDR1 is SGHTA and CDR2 is FQGTGA in the germline V gene. The CDR3 is 13 residues long. The V segment lost 5 bases and the J segment 13 bases; nucleotides outside the gene matches: 9. The CDR3 is CASSPGGTGDEYF. For the CDR3, the DNA is TGTGCCAGCAGCCCAGGAGGGACAGGGGACGAGTATTTT.

The chain recombines TRBV6-5 with TRBJ2-7; D is undetermined. Germline V lookup: CDR1 MNHEY, CDR2 SVGAGI. The ends were cut back, 0 bases at V and 2 bases at J, with 11 bases in the middle. The CDR3 runs to 15 residues. CDR3 amino acids: CASSYSRTPTYEQYF. CDR3 in DNA: TGTGCCAGCAGTTACTCGCGAACCCCTACCTACGAGCAGTACTTC.

The chain employs TRBV4-2 and TRBJ2-2; D is undetermined. This CDR3 region has 16 residues. V dropped 1 base and J dropped 4 bases, with 13 bases sitting between them. The germline CDR1 and CDR2 sequences are LGHNA and YNFKEQ. CDR3 nucleotide sequence: TGTGCCAGCAGCCAAGTGAATGAGTGGAGCACCGGGGAGCTGTTTTTT. It translates to CASSQVNEWSTGELFF.